This T cell receptor beta chain was recovered during a study of cytotoxic CD8 clonotypes in ibrutinib-treated CLL. Repertoires were generated with immunoSEQ multiplex PCR, while TCRdb's copy carries only in-frame clones and drops some. The profile shows around 310,000 clones, around four fifths of them singletons. CDR3 length equals 14 residues. V shed 4 bases and J 5 bases; nucleotides not matched to a gene: 5. Germline values: CDR1 SGHRS, CDR2 YFSETQ. The chain uses TRBV5-1 and TRBJ1-5, with 8 bases lining up with TRBD1. Sequencing used PBMCs, obtained before ibrutinib treatment. The clonotype comes from a human donor with chronic lymphocytic leukemia. DNA for the CDR3: TGCGCCAGCAGCCTTTCAGGGGGCTATCAGCCCCAGCATTTT. It encodes CASSLSGGYQPQHF.